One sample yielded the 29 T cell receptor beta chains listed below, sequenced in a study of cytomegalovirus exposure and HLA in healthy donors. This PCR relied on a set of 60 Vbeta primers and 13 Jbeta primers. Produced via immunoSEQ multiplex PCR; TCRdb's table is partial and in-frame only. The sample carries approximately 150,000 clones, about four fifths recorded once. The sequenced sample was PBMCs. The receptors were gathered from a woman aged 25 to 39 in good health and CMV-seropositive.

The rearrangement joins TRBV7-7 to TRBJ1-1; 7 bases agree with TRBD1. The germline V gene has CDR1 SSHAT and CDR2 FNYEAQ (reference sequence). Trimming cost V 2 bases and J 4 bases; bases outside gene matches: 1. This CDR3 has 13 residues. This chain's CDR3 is CASSLNRGTEAFF. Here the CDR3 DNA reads TGTGCCAGCAGCTTAAACAGGGGCACTGAAGCTTTCTTT.

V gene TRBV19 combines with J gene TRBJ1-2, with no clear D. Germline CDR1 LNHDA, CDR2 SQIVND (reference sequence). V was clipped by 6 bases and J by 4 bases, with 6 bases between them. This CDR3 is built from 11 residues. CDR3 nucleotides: TGTGCCAGTAGATTCGGCTATGGCTACACCTTC. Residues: CASRFGYGYTF.

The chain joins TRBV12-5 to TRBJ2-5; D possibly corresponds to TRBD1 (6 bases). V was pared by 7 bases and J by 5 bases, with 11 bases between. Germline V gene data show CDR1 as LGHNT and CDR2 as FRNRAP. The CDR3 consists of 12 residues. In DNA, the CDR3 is TGTGCTAGTGCGGGCCAGGGGGAGACCCAGTACTTC. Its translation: CASAGQGETQYF.

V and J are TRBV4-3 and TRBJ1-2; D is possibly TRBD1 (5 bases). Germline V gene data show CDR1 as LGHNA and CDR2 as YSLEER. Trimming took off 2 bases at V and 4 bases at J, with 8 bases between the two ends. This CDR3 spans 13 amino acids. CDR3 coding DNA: TGCGCCAGCAGCCAACAGGGTTCCTATGGCTACACCTTC. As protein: CASSQQGSYGYTF.

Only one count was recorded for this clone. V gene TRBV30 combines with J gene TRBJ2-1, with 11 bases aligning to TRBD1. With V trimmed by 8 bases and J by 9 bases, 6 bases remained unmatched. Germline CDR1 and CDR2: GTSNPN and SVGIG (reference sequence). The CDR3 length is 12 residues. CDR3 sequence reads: CAGDRGSGEQFF. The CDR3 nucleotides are TGTGCCGGGGACAGGGGGTCGGGTGAGCAGTTCTTC.

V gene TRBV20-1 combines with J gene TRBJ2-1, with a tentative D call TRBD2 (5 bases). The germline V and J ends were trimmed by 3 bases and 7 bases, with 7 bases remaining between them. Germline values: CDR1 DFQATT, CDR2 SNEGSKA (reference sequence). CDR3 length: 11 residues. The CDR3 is CSASRGNEQFF. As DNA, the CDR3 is TGCAGTGCTAGCCGAGGGAATGAGCAGTTCTTC.

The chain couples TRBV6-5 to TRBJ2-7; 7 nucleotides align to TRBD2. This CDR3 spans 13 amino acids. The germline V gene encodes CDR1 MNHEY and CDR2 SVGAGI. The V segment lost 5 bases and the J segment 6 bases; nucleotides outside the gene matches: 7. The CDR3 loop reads CASSEVGEGEQYF. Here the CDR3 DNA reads TGTGCCAGCAGTGAAGTGGGGGAGGGCGAGCAGTACTTC.

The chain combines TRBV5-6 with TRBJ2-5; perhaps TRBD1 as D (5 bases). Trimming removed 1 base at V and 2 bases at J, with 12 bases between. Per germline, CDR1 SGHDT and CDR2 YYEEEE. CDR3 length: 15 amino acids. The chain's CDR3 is CASSLRQGWQETQYF. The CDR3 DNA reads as TGTGCCAGCAGCTTGCGGCAGGGTTGGCAAGAGACCCAGTACTTC.

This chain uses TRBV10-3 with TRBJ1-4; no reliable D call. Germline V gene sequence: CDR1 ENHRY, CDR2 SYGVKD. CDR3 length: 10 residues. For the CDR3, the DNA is TGTGCTACCGGGTCAGAAAAACTGTTTTTT. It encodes CATGSEKLFF.

CDR3 region: CASARQMDSNYGYTF. CDR3 nucleotides: TGCGCCAGCGCGCGGCAGATGGATTCTAACTATGGCTACACCTTC. This chain uses TRBV5-1 with TRBJ1-2; D is ambiguous. The germline V gene has CDR1 SGHRS and CDR2 YFSETQ. V dropped 7 bases and J dropped 0 bases, with 16 bases sitting between them. The CDR3 sequence is 15 residues long.

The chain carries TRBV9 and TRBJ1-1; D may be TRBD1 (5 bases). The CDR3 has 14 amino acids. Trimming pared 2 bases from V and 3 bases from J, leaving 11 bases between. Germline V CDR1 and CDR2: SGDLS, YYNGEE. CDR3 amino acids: CASSVLTEHTEAFF. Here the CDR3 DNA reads TGTGCCAGCAGCGTTCTGACAGAACACACTGAAGCTTTCTTT.

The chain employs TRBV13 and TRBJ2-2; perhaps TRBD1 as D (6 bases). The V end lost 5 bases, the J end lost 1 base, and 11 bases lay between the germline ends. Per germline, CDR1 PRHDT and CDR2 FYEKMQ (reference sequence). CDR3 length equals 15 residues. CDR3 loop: CASSIDRLNTGELFF. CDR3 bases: TGTGCCAGCAGCATAGACAGGTTGAACACCGGGGAGCTGTTTTTT.

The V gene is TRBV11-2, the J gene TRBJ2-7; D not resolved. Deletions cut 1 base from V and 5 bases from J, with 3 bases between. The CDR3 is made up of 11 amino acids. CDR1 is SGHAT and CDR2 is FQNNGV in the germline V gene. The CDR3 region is CASSLVNEQYF. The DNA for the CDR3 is TGTGCCAGCAGCTTAGTCAACGAGCAGTACTTC. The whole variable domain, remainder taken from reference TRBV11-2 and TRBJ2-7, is EAGVAQSPRYKIIEKRQSVAFWCNPISGHATLYWYQQILGQGPKLLIQFQNNGVVDDSQLPKDRFSAERLKGVDSTLKIQPAKLEDSAVYLCASSLVNEQYFGPGTRLTVT.

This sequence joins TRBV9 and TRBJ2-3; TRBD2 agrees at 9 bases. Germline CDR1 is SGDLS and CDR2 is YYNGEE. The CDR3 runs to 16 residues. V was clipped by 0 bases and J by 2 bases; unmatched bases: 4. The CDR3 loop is CASSVGASGDTDTQYF. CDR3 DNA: TGTGCCAGCAGCGTAGGGGCTAGCGGGGACACAGATACGCAGTATTTT.

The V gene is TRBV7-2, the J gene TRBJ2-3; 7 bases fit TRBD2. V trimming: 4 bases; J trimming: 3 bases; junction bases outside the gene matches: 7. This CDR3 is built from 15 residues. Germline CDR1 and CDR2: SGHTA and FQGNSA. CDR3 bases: TGTGCCAGCAGCTCACCCAGGGAGGGGACAGATACGCAGTATTTT. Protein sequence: CASSSPREGTDTQYF.

This CDR3 reads CASSLGQPSYGYTF. CDR3 nucleotides: TGCGCCAGCAGCTTGGGACAGCCCTCCTATGGCTACACCTTC. V usage is TRBV5-1 and J usage is TRBJ1-2; maybe TRBD1 (5 bases). Germline CDR1 is SGHRS and CDR2 is YFSETQ. V lost 0 bases and J 4 bases, leaving 10 bases between the germline ends. This CDR3 contains 14 residues.

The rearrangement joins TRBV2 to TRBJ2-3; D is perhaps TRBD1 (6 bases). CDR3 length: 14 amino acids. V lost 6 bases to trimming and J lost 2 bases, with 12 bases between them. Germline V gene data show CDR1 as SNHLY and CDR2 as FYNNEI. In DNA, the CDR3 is TGTGCCAGCAGCGCTGACAGGTTCACAGATACGCAGTATTTT. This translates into CASSADRFTDTQYF.

As DNA, the CDR3 is TGTGCCAGCAGCCAGGGGATTTCCACTGAAGCTTTCTTT. Its translation is CASSQGISTEAFF. This chain connects TRBV6-5 to TRBJ1-1; D may be TRBD1 (6 bases). With 6 bases removed from V and 4 bases from J, the gap between germline ends came to 12 bases. The CDR3 sequence is 13 residues long. Germline V lookup: CDR1 MNHEY, CDR2 SVGAGI.

The CDR3 loop is CASSLEAQPDTQYF. The DNA for the CDR3 is TGCGCCAGCAGCTTGGAAGCACAGCCAGATACGCAGTATTTT. The chain is built from TRBV5-1 and TRBJ2-3; no clear D gene. Germline CDR1 reads SGHRS; CDR2 reads YFSETQ. The CDR3 is made up of 14 amino acids. V shed 0 bases and J shed 4 bases, with 9 bases lying between them.

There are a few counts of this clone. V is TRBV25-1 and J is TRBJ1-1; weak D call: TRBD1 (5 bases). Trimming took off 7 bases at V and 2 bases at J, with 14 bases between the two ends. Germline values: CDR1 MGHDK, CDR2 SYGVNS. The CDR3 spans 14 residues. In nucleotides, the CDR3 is TGTGCCAGCACAGCAAAAGACAGAAACACTGAAGCTTTCTTT. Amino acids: CASTAKDRNTEAFF.

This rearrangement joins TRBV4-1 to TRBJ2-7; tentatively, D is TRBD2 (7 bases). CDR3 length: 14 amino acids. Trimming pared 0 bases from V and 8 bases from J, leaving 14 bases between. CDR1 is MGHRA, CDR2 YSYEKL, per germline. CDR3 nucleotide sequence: TGCGCCAGCAGCCAAGATGAGGGGGGGATCAAGCAGTACTTC. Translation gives CASSQDEGGIKQYF.

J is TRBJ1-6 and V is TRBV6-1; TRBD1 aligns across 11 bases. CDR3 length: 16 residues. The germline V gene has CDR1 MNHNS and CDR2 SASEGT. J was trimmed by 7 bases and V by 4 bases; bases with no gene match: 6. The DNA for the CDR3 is TGTGCCAGCAGTGGACGGACAGGGGGCGACAATTCACCCCTCCACTTT. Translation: CASSGRTGGDNSPLHF.

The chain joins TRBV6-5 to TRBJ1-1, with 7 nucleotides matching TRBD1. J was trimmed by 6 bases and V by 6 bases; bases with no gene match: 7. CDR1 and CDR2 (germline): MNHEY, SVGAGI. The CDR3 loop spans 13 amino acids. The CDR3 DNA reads TGTGCCAGCAGGATGACAGGGCTACCTGAAGCTTTCTTT. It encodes CASRMTGLPEAFF.

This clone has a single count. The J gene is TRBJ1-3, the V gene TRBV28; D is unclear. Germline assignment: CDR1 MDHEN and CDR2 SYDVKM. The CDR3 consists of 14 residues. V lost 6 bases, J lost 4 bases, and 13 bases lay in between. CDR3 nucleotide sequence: TGTGCCAGCAGCACCCAAGGAGGAGGAAACACCATATATTTT. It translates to CASSTQGGGNTIYF.

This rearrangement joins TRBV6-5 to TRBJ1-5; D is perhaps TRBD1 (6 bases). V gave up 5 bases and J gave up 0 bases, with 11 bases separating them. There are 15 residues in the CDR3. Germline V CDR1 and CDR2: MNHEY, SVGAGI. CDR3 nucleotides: TGTGCCAGCAGTCCACAGGGCTATAGCAATCAGCCCCAGCATTTT. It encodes CASSPQGYSNQPQHF.

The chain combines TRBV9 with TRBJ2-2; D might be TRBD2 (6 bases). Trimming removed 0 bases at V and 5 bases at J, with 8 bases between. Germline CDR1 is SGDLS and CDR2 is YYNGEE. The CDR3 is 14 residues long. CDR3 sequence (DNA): TGTGCCAGCAGCGTAGGCGGGGAAACCGGGGAGCTGTTTTTT. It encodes CASSVGGETGELFF.

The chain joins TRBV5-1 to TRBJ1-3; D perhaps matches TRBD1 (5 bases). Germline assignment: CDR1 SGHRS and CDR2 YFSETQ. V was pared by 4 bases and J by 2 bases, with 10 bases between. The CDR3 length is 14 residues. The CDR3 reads CASSPDSTGNTIYF. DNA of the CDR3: TGCGCCAGCAGCCCCGACAGTACTGGAAACACCATATATTTT.

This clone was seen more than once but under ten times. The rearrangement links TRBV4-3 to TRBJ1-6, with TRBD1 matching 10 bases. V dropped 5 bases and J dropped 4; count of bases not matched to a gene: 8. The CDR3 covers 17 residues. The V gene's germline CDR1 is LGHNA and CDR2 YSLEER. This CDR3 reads CASSYGTGVKYNSPLHF. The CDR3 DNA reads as TGCGCCAGCAGCTATGGGACAGGGGTCAAATATAATTCACCCCTCCACTTT.

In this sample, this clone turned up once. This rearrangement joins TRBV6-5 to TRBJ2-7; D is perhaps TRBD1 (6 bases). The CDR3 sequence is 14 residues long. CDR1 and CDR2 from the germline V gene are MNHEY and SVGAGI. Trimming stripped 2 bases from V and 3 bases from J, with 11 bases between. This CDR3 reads CASSYRDIYYEQYF. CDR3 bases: TGTGCCAGCAGTTACCGGGACATCTACTACGAGCAGTACTTC.